One sample yielded the 23 T cell receptor beta chains listed below, sequenced in a study of blood T cell repertoires in COVID-19. Sequencing was performed with immunoSEQ multiplex PCR; in TCRdb, only in-frame clones are kept and a portion is missing. The data hold 150,000 to 200,000 clones, with 70% to 90% observed a single time. Sequencing was carried out using peripheral blood. The receptor set was obtained from a person aged 70 to 85 with COVID-19, enrolled during active disease.

This clone occurred a few times. J is TRBJ1-2 and V is TRBV4-1, with TRBD1 as a possible D gene (5 bases). Germline-derived CDR1 and CDR2 are MGHRA and YSYEKL. The CDR3 spans 16 residues. Trimming stripped 3 bases from V and 5 bases from J, with 19 bases between. DNA for the CDR3: TGCGCCAGCAGCCAGCTCCCGCAGGGCGGGGGGTATGGCTACACCTTC. Its protein product is CASSQLPQGGGYGYTF.

The CDR3 DNA is TGTGCCAGCAGCCCGACAGGGGGGCCGAGGGAGCAGTACTTC. This gives the protein CASSPTGGPREQYF. This chain connects TRBV3-1 (or the pseudogene TRBV3-2) to TRBJ2-7; 9 bases match TRBD1. Per germline, CDR1 LGHDT and CDR2 YNNKEL (reference sequence). The CDR3 covers 14 residues. V was pared by 4 bases and J by 7 bases, with 8 bases of the junction left unmatched.

The rearrangement uses TRBV27 and TRBJ1-1, with 8 bases that match TRBD1. V gave up 8 bases and J gave up 0 bases; unmatched junction bases: 14. From germline, CDR1 is MNHEY and CDR2 SMNVEV (reference sequence). The CDR3 covers 17 residues. The CDR3 here is CASGGFTGGPLNTEAFF. The CDR3 coding sequence is TGTGCCAGCGGGGGGTTCACAGGGGGTCCTTTGAACACTGAAGCTTTCTTT.

The chain is built from TRBV24-1 and TRBJ2-5; 8 bases line up with TRBD1. The CDR3 loop spans 14 amino acids. In germline, CDR1 is KGHDR, CDR2 SFDVKD. The J segment lost 4 bases and the V segment lost 5 bases, leaving 5 bases of the junction unmatched. Here the CDR3 DNA reads TGTGCCACCAGTGCTACAGGGGGTAGAGAGACCCAGTACTTC. Protein product: CATSATGGRETQYF.

Only one count was recorded for this clone. The chain joins TRBV28 to TRBJ1-1; D might be TRBD1 (6 bases). The CDR3 runs 15 residues. Germline values: CDR1 MDHEN, CDR2 SYDVKM. V gave up 3 bases and J gave up 7 bases, with 18 bases separating them. CDR3 in DNA: TGTGCCAGCAGTTTTGAACAGGGTCGAAACCTTGAAGCTTTCTTT. It encodes CASSFEQGRNLEAFF.

The chain joins TRBV6-5 to TRBJ2-7, with a weak D call TRBD2 (6 bases). The CDR3 is 16 amino acids. Germline CDR1 and CDR2: MNHEY and SVGAGI. With 0 bases removed from V and 2 bases from J, the gap between germline ends came to 14 bases. CDR3 in amino acids: CASSYSRFGEAYEQYF. The CDR3 DNA follows: TGTGCCAGCAGTTACTCGAGGTTCGGGGAGGCCTACGAGCAGTACTTC.

The rearrangement joins TRBV10-3 to TRBJ2-1, with TRBD2 matching 12 bases. CDR1 is ENHRY and CDR2 is SYGVKD in the germline V gene. J was trimmed by 7 bases and V by 1 base; bases with no gene match: 5. CDR3 length: 16 residues. CDR3 in amino acids: CAISELTSGSRNEQFF. CDR3 sequence (DNA): TGTGCCATCAGTGAGTTGACTAGCGGGAGTAGGAATGAGCAGTTCTTC.

This chain links TRBV4-2 with TRBJ1-1; D is possibly TRBD1 (6 bases). Germline V gene sequence: CDR1 LGHNA, CDR2 YNFKEQ. The V and J ends lost 1 base and 5 bases respectively, with 11 bases between them. The CDR3 extends over 14 amino acids. The CDR3 nucleotides are TGTGCCAGCAGCCAAGCAGGGGTTGATACTGAAGCTTTCTTT. It codes for CASSQAGVDTEAFF.

This chain joins TRBV27 and TRBJ2-2; no clear D gene. CDR3 length equals 15 residues. CDR1 and CDR2 (germline): MNHEY, SMNVEV (reference sequence). Trimming stripped 5 bases from V and 7 bases from J, with 17 bases between. This chain's CDR3 is CASSPALRFVGELFF. CDR3 sequence (DNA): TGTGCCAGCAGTCCAGCCCTCAGGTTCGTCGGGGAGCTGTTTTTT.

The rearrangement joins TRBV5-8 to TRBJ1-4, with unresolved D. Germline V gene data show CDR1 as SGHTS and CDR2 as YDEGEE. V lost 4 bases to trimming and J lost 0 bases, with 16 bases between them. The CDR3 is 17 amino acids. The CDR3 sequence: CASSPEWELATNEKLFF. The CDR3 DNA reads as TGTGCCAGCAGCCCCGAATGGGAGCTAGCAACTAATGAAAAACTGTTTTTT.

Turning to this clone: The junction shows a germline mismatch at one end, possibly a read error. The chain carries TRBV11-2 and TRBJ1-1; D is uncertain. This CDR3 has 13 amino acids. Germline CDR1 is SGHAT and CDR2 is FQNNGV. This chain's CDR3 is CASSSNTGGEGFF. CDR3 DNA: TGTGCCAGCAGCTCAAACACGGGTGGTGAAGGTTTCTTT.

This clone was seen a single time. The rearrangement joins TRBV27 to TRBJ2-1; 8 bases agree with TRBD2. Trimming cost V 6 bases and J 9 bases; bases outside gene matches: 19. Germline lookup yields CDR1 MNHEY and CDR2 SMNVEV (reference sequence). The CDR3 is 17 amino acids. The DNA for the CDR3 is TGTGCCAGCAGACTGGCCGGGGGACTAGTGACTAGGTCTGAGCAGTTCTTC. As protein: CASRLAGGLVTRSEQFF.

This sequence joins TRBV15 and TRBJ2-1, with 7 bases that match TRBD2. CDR3 length: 14 residues. CDR1 is LNHNV, CDR2 YYDKDF, per germline (reference sequence). Trimming cost V 6 bases and J 4 bases; bases outside gene matches: 6. The CDR3 DNA is TGTGCCACCAGTTGGGCTAGCGGATACAATGAGCAGTTCTTC. Protein sequence: CATSWASGYNEQFF.

This chain joins TRBV7-9 and TRBJ2-3; D unclear. V was pared by 0 bases and J by 12 bases, with 13 bases between. The CDR3 totals 13 residues. Germline V CDR1 and CDR2: SEHNR, FQNEAQ (reference sequence). CDR3 loop: CASSLAPNRVQYF. The DNA for the CDR3 is TGTGCCAGCAGCTTAGCGCCTAACCGCGTCCAGTATTTT.

In regard to this clone: This sample also contains other DNA sequences that code for the same CDR3. J is TRBJ2-5 and V is TRBV5-1; D remains unclear. The germline V and J ends were trimmed by 0 bases and 1 base, with 7 bases remaining between them. The germline gives CDR1 SGHRS, CDR2 YFSETQ. This CDR3 region has 14 residues. The CDR3 nucleotides read TGCGCCAGCAGCTTGGTCGGGTCCCAAGAGACCCAGTACTTC. Encoded protein: CASSLVGSQETQYF.

V and J are TRBV27 and TRBJ1-5; 8 bases are a match to TRBD1. Trimming at V came to 0 bases and at J to 7 bases, leaving 5 bases not matched to a gene. Germline V CDR1 and CDR2: MNHEY, SMNVEV (reference sequence). This CDR3 is built from 15 residues. In nucleotides, the CDR3 is TGTGCCAGCAGTTTATCGACAGGGGAGGACCAGCCCCAGCATTTT. Its protein product is CASSLSTGEDQPQHF.

The DNA of the CDR3 is TGCGCCAGCAGCCAAGATATCAGTGCCTTTGAAAAACTGTTTTTT. As protein: CASSQDISAFEKLFF. The V gene is TRBV4-3, the J gene TRBJ1-4; D is undetermined. V gave up 0 bases and J gave up 7 bases, with 12 bases separating them. Germline CDR1 LGHNA, CDR2 YSLEER. The CDR3 length is 15 residues.

J is TRBJ2-1 and V is TRBV5-1, with 12 bases that match TRBD2. The CDR3 runs 20 residues. CDR1 is SGHRS, CDR2 YFSETQ, per germline. With 4 bases clipped from V and 7 bases from J, the junction kept 21 bases outside the gene matches. CDR3 residues: CASSVQTSGSMAGKGNEQFF. The CDR3 DNA reads TGCGCCAGCAGCGTACAGACTAGCGGGAGTATGGCTGGGAAGGGGAATGAGCAGTTCTTC. The variable domain in full, completed from reference TRBV5-1 and TRBJ2-1, reads KAGVTQTPRYLIKTRGQQVTLSCSPISGHRSVSWYQQTPGQGLQFLFEYFSETQRNKGNFPGRFSGRQFSNSRSEMNVSTLELGDSALYLCASSVQTSGSMAGKGNEQFFGPGTRLTVL.

Turning to this clone: The junction departs from germline at one end; a sequencing error may be responsible. This chain connects TRBV30 to TRBJ1-2, with 8 positions matching TRBD1. This CDR3 has 13 amino acids. The V gene's germline CDR1 is GTSNPN and CDR2 SVGIG (reference sequence). Here the CDR3 reads CAGRGQDNYGYTF. DNA of the CDR3: TGTGCCGGGAGGGGACAGGACAACTATGGCTACACCTTC.

V is TRBV3-1 (or the pseudogene TRBV3-2) and J is TRBJ2-5; TRBD2 matches at 7 bases. The CDR3 has 14 residues. CDR1 and CDR2 (germline): LGHDT, YNNKEL (reference sequence). Losses at the gene ends were 4 bases for V and 2 bases for J; bases not matched to a gene: 4. The CDR3, as DNA: TGTGCCAGCAGCCCTCAGCGGGGTCAAGAGACCCAGTACTTC. Translating gives CASSPQRGQETQYF.

The chain employs TRBV28 and TRBJ2-3; maybe TRBD2 (5 bases). The CDR3 contains 12 residues. The germline V and J ends were trimmed by 3 bases and 5 bases, with 6 bases remaining between them. Germline V gives CDR1 MDHEN, CDR2 SYDVKM. The CDR3 loop reads CASSFRGDTQYF. Here the CDR3 DNA reads TGTGCCAGCAGTTTTCGGGGAGATACGCAGTATTTT. The whole variable domain, remainder taken from reference TRBV28 and TRBJ2-3, is DVKVTQSSRYLVKRTGEKVFLECVQDMDHENMFWYRQDPGLGLRLIYFSYDVKMKEKGDIPEGYSVSREKKERFSLILESASTNQTSMYLCASSFRGDTQYFGPGTRLTVL.

The chain recombines TRBV19 with TRBJ1-5; no firm D call. Germline CDR1 LNHDA, CDR2 SQIVND (reference sequence). CDR3 length equals 14 residues. Trimming removed 1 base from V and 7 bases from J, with 11 bases in between. The CDR3 here is CASSIAARRQPQHF. Written as DNA, the CDR3 is TGTGCCAGTAGTATAGCCGCCCGTCGGCAGCCCCAGCATTTT. Filled out from reference TRBV19 and TRBJ1-5, the complete variable domain reads DGGITQSPKYLFRKEGQNVTLSCEQNLNHDAMYWYRQDPGQGLRLIYYSQIVNDFQKGDIAEGYSVSREKKESFPLTVTSAQKNPTAFYLCASSIAARRQPQHFGDGTRLSIL.

The chain couples TRBV7-7 to TRBJ2-1, with 13 nucleotides matching TRBD2. The ends lost 5 bases at V and 7 bases at J; junction bases unmatched: 5. There are 15 residues in the CDR3. The germline CDR1 and CDR2 sequences are SSHAT and FNYEAQ (reference sequence). The CDR3 sequence: CASSPGLAGENEQFF. CDR3 nucleotides: TGTGCCAGCAGCCCCGGACTAGCGGGGGAAAATGAGCAGTTCTTC.